A single sample gave rise to the 20 T cell receptor beta chains below, sequenced in a study of blood T cell repertoires in COVID-19. Assay used: immunoSEQ multiplex PCR; TCRdb lists only in-frame clones, some missing. This table holds approximately 200,000 clones, around 81% found once. Sequencing input: peripheral blood. Receptor source: a woman aged 55-69 years with acute or convalescent COVID-19.

The CDR3 bases are TGTGCCAGCAGCCGACTATCGACCTCAACCACCGGGGAGCTGTTTTTT. This codes for CASSRLSTSTTGELFF. The chain combines TRBV4-2 with TRBJ2-2, with D perhaps TRBD2 (5 bases). The V gene lost 4 bases and the J gene lost 4 bases, with 16 bases spanning the gap. Germline CDR1 reads LGHNA; CDR2 reads YNFKEQ. The CDR3 consists of 16 residues.

This clone appeared once. The V call is TRBV28, the J call TRBJ1-1; TRBD1 agrees at 7 bases. CDR1 is MDHEN and CDR2 is SYDVKM in the germline V gene. After removal of 5 bases from V and 5 bases from J, the junction contained 11 bases not matched to a gene. The length of the CDR3 is 15 residues. CDR3 sequence: CASSVTGDGKTEAFF. In nucleotides, the CDR3 is TGTGCCAGCAGTGTAACAGGGGACGGCAAGACTGAAGCTTTCTTT. Combining the CDR3 with reference TRBV28 and TRBJ1-1 gives the whole variable domain DVKVTQSSRYLVKRTGEKVFLECVQDMDHENMFWYRQDPGLGLRLIYFSYDVKMKEKGDIPEGYSVSREKKERFSLILESASTNQTSMYLCASSVTGDGKTEAFFGQGTRLTVV.

The rearrangement joins TRBV6-6 to TRBJ1-5; D might be TRBD1 (6 bases). This CDR3 has 15 residues. Germline CDR1 and CDR2: MNHNY and SVGAGI (reference sequence). Trimming pared 2 bases from V and 5 bases from J, leaving 13 bases between. CDR3 residues: CASSYVAGVHQPQHF. The CDR3 region has the DNA TGTGCCAGCAGTTACGTCGCAGGGGTCCATCAGCCCCAGCATTTT.

The chain couples TRBV7-9 to TRBJ1-1, with D hard to call. The CDR3 has 14 amino acids. Germline CDR1 is SEHNR and CDR2 is FQNEAQ (reference sequence). V lost 5 bases, J lost 3 bases, and 13 bases lay in between. The chain's CDR3 is CASSLGPQYTEAFF. The CDR3 DNA is TGTGCCAGCAGCCTGGGCCCTCAGTACACTGAAGCTTTCTTT. The full variable domain, completed using reference TRBV7-9 and TRBJ1-1, is DTGVSQNPRHKITKRGQNVTFRCDPISEHNRLYWYRQTLGQGPEFLTYFQNEAQLEKSRLLSDRFSAERPKGSFSTLEIQRTEQGDSAMYLCASSLGPQYTEAFFGQGTRLTVV.

The chain uses TRBV18 and TRBJ2-5; 11 bases agree with TRBD2. Germline lookup yields CDR1 KGHSH and CDR2 LQKENI. V lost 0 bases and J lost 4; bases outside the gene matches: 1. The CDR3 consists of 15 residues. The CDR3 is CASSPPLAGGETQYF. The DNA for the CDR3 is TGTGCCAGCTCACCACCCCTAGCGGGGGGAGAGACCCAGTACTTC. The variable domain in full, with the rest retrieved from reference TRBV18 and TRBJ2-5, is NAGVMQNPRHLVRRRGQEARLRCSPMKGHSHVYWYRQLPEEGLKFMVYLQKENIIDESGMPKERFSAEFPKEGPSILRIQQVVRGDSAAYFCASSPPLAGGETQYFGPGTRLLVL.

CDR3 coding DNA: TGTGCCAGCGGGGCAAAAACCGACACAGATACGCAGTATTTT. This translates into CASGAKTDTDTQYF. The rearrangement links TRBV2 to TRBJ2-3, with TRBD1 as a possible D gene (5 bases). V was clipped by 8 bases and J by 2 bases, with 14 bases between them. This CDR3 is built from 14 residues. Germline V gene data show CDR1 as SNHLY and CDR2 as FYNNEI.

The chain couples TRBV7-9 to TRBJ1-2, with TRBD1 matching 10 bases. The CDR3 length is 17 residues. CDR1 and CDR2 from the germline V gene are SEHNR and FQNEAQ (reference sequence). V was pared by 1 base and J by 6 bases, with 11 bases of the junction left unmatched. The CDR3 bases are TGTGCCAGCAGCTTAGTTTCCCCGACAGGGGGCGCGGATGGCTACACCTTC. This codes for CASSLVSPTGGADGYTF.

The chain employs TRBV6-5 and TRBJ1-5; D is unclear. Germline CDR1 MNHEY, CDR2 SVGAGI. Between the trimmed V and J ends, which lost 0 bases and 1 base, there was a span of 10 bases. The CDR3 contains 16 residues. The CDR3 here is CASSYSGKRSNQPQHF. The CDR3 nucleotides read TGTGCCAGCAGTTACTCGGGTAAGCGGAGCAATCAGCCCCAGCATTTT.

J is TRBJ1-2 and V is TRBV3-1 (or the pseudogene TRBV3-2); 7 nucleotides match TRBD1. With V trimmed by 5 bases and J by 4 bases, 10 bases remained unmatched. Germline CDR1 is LGHDT and CDR2 is YNNKEL (reference sequence). The CDR3 extends over 15 amino acids. CDR3 region: CASSTDRAAGYGYTF. The CDR3 nucleotides read TGTGCCAGCAGCACCGACAGGGCCGCAGGCTATGGCTACACCTTC.

This clone was recorded a few times. The chain recombines TRBV29-1 with TRBJ1-2; D might be TRBD1 (5 bases). Looked up from germline, CDR1 is SQVTM and CDR2 is ANQGSEA. CDR3 size: 11 residues. Trimming removed 7 bases at V and 6 bases at J, with 12 bases between. CDR3 sequence reads: CSGAWGDGYTF. CDR3 nucleotide sequence: TGCAGCGGGGCCTGGGGGGATGGCTACACCTTC.

This chain joins TRBV12-3 or TRBV12-4 and TRBJ1-2; D unclear. V lost 7 bases, J lost 6 bases, and 15 bases lay in between. This CDR3 has 13 residues. DNA of the CDR3: TGTGCCAGCAATCTCGAGGGTAGCCATGGCTACACCTTC. It yields the protein CASNLEGSHGYTF.

The V and J genes are TRBV6-5 and TRBJ1-1; 8 nucleotides line up with TRBD1. This CDR3 comprises 15 residues. With 7 bases clipped from V and 4 bases from J, the junction kept 11 bases outside the gene matches. Germline CDR1 is MNHEY and CDR2 is SVGAGI. CDR3 bases: TGTGCCAGCAAGAGGGGGGGACAGGCGGGCACTGAAGCTTTCTTT. It translates to CASKRGGQAGTEAFF.

CDR3 sequence: CASSALLGEKLFF. In DNA form, the CDR3 reads TGTGCCAGCAGTGCCCTCCTTGGCGAAAAACTGTTTTTT. This chain connects TRBV3-1 (or the pseudogene TRBV3-2) to TRBJ1-4; D gene unclear. The CDR3 extends over 13 amino acids. Per germline, CDR1 LGHDT and CDR2 YNNKEL (reference sequence). Trimming pared 6 bases from V and 8 bases from J, leaving 13 bases between.

The chain employs TRBV6-2 or TRBV6-3 and TRBJ2-3; 7 bases are shared with TRBD1. This CDR3 comprises 16 residues. After removal of 4 bases from V and 0 bases from J, the junction contained 7 bases not matched to a gene. The germline V gene encodes CDR1 MNHEY and CDR2 SVGEGT. CDR3 amino acids: CASSFGTEDSTDTQYF. The DNA of the CDR3 is TGTGCCAGCAGTTTTGGGACAGAGGACAGCACAGATACGCAGTATTTT.

The chain is built from TRBV9 and TRBJ1-3; the match to TRBD1 covers 11 bases. Unmatched junction bases numbered 6, after V lost 3 bases and J lost 4 bases. CDR1 SGDLS and CDR2 YYNGEE come from the germline V gene. The CDR3 contains 16 residues. The CDR3 sequence is CASSGGQGARGNTIYF. The CDR3 nucleotides read TGTGCCAGCAGCGGTGGACAGGGGGCGAGGGGAAACACCATATATTTT.

This sequence joins TRBV11-1 and TRBJ1-1; tentatively, D is TRBD1 (6 bases). Trimming cost V 1 base and J 5 bases, with 8 bases left between them. From germline, CDR1 is SGHAT and CDR2 FQDESV (reference sequence). The CDR3 consists of 13 residues. The CDR3 DNA follows: TGTGCCAGCAGCTTAGACAGGGCAACTGAAGCTTTCTTT. Translating it yields CASSLDRATEAFF. Full variable domain (missing parts from reference TRBV11-1 and TRBJ1-1): EAEVAQSPRYKITEKSQAVAFWCDPISGHATLYWYRQILGQGPELLVQFQDESVVDDSQLPKDRFSAERLKGVDSTLKIQPAELGDSAMYLCASSLDRATEAFFGQGTRLTVV.

The rearrangement uses TRBV5-1 and TRBJ2-7; tentatively, D is TRBD2 (8 bases). V was clipped by 0 bases and J by 1 base, with 17 bases between them. The CDR3 runs 17 residues. The germline gives CDR1 SGHRS, CDR2 YFSETQ. CDR3 DNA: TGCGCCAGCAGCTTGGGAGTTGTAGCGGGACAGTCCTACGAGCAGTACTTC. It encodes CASSLGVVAGQSYEQYF. The full variable domain, rest sourced from reference TRBV5-1 and TRBJ2-7, is KAGVTQTPRYLIKTRGQQVTLSCSPISGHRSVSWYQQTPGQGLQFLFEYFSETQRNKGNFPGRFSGRQFSNSRSEMNVSTLELGDSALYLCASSLGVVAGQSYEQYFGPGTRLTVT.

The chain links TRBV30 to TRBJ1-5; D is unclear. The CDR3 covers 14 residues. Germline CDR1 is GTSNPN and CDR2 is SVGIG (reference sequence). Deletions cut 1 base from V and 2 bases from J, with 9 bases between. Written as DNA, the CDR3 is TGTGCCTGGAGTGGGTACAGTCGCAATCAGCCCCAGCATTTT. It encodes CAWSGYSRNQPQHF. Complete variable domain (other parts from reference TRBV30 and TRBJ1-5): SQTIHQWPATLVQPVGSPLSLECTVEGTSNPNLYWYRQAAGRGLQLLFYSVGIGQISSEVPQNLSASRPQDRQFILSSKKLLLSDSGFYLCAWSGYSRNQPQHFGDGTRLSIL.

The V gene is TRBV6-5, the J gene TRBJ2-1; D perhaps matches TRBD2 (7 bases). V was pared by 7 bases and J by 7 bases, with 17 bases between. The CDR3 contains 14 residues. CDR1 and CDR2 (germline): MNHEY, SVGAGI. Here the CDR3 reads CASTWGGAGNEQFF. Here the CDR3 DNA reads TGTGCCAGCACCTGGGGGGGGGCCGGGAATGAGCAGTTCTTC.

The chain uses TRBV9 and TRBJ1-2; D not resolved. V lost 2 bases and J lost 2, with 7 bases in between. The CDR3 runs 13 residues. Germline CDR1 SGDLS, CDR2 YYNGEE. In nucleotides, the CDR3 is TGTGCCAGCAGCGTTGAGGAGAACTATGGCTACACCTTC. Translation gives CASSVEENYGYTF.